The 4 T cell receptor beta chains listed next were all sequenced from one sample in a study of T cell responses to AZD1222 COVID-19 vaccine. The table came from immunoSEQ multiplex PCR; TCRdb's copy has only in-frame clones and leaves some out. Of some 52,000 clones in the sample, approximately 90% were seen once. The sample was peripheral blood, taken 28 days after the second AZD1222 dose. The receptors stem from an adult who received the AZD1222 COVID-19 vaccine.

This sequence joins TRBV18 and TRBJ1-6, with TRBD1 identical over 9 bases. The V gene's germline CDR1 is KGHSH and CDR2 LQKENI. This CDR3 region has 16 residues. The V and J ends lost 3 bases and 7 bases, in that order; junction bases with no gene match: 7. CDR3 DNA sequence: TGTGCCAGCTCACCTCGGGACAGGGTCGGCAATTCACCCCTCCACTTT. Its protein is CASSPRDRVGNSPLHF.

V is TRBV7-9 and J is TRBJ2-7, with 14 bases matching TRBD2. The V gene end was trimmed by 3 bases and the J gene end by 1 base; junction bases not matched to a gene: 11. The germline V gene encodes CDR1 SEHNR and CDR2 FQNEAQ (reference sequence). This CDR3 is 19 amino acids long. CDR3 DNA sequence: TGTGCCAGCAGCTTTCAAACGGGACTAGCGGGAGCACGGTCCTACGAGCAGTACTTC. Protein sequence: CASSFQTGLAGARSYEQYF.

This chain connects TRBV1 to TRBJ2-2; the table's D call, TRBD2, was not checked against the DNA. TRBV1 constitutes a pseudogene. The CDR3 spans 17 residues. The CDR3 spells CTSSRGDVAGVPGELFF. DNA for the CDR3: TGCACCAGCAGCCGAGGGGATGTAGCGGGAGTACCCGGGGAGCTGTTTTTT.

V and J are TRBV5-1 and TRBJ2-5, with D maybe TRBD1 (6 bases). There are 14 residues in the CDR3. Germline V CDR1 and CDR2: SGHRS, YFSETQ. V lost 0 bases and J 6 bases, leaving 12 bases between the germline ends. The CDR3: CASSLAPGEKTQYF. The CDR3 DNA follows: TGCGCCAGCAGCTTGGCCCCAGGGGAGAAGACCCAGTACTTC.